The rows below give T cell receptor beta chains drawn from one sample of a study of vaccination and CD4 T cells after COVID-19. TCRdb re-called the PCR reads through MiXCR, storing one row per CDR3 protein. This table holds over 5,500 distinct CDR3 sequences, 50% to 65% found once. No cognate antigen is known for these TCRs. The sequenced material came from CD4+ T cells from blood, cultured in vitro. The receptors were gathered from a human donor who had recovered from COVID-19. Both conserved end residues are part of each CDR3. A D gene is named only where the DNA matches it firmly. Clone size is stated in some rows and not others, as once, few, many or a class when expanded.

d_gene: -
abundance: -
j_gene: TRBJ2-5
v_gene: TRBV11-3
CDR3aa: CASSSDRGRALETQYF
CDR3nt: TGTGCCAGCAGCTCTGATAGGGGGAGAGCCTTGGAGACCCAGTACTTC

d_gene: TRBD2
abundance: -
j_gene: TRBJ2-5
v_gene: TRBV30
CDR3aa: CAWSVGSGMVGTQTQYF
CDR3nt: TGTGCCTGGAGTGTTGGTAGCGGGATGGTAGGGACCCAGACCCAGTACTTC

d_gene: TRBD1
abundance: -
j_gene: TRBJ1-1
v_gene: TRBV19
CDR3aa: CASIVGPGQGTEAFF
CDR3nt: TGTGCCAGTATCGTGGGCCCCGGACAGGGGACTGAAGCTTTCTTT

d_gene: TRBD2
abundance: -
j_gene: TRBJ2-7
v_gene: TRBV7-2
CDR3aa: CASSPGGSNYEQYF
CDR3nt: TGTGCCAGCAGCCCTGGCGGGAGTAATTACGAGCAGTACTTC

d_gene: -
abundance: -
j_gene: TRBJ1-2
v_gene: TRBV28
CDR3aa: CASSPGTDSNYGYTF
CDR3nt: TGTGCCAGCAGTCCCGGGACCGATTCTAACTATGGCTACACCTTC

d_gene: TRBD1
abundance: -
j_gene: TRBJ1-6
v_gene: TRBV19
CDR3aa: CASSTTGGWNSPLHF
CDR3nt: TGTGCCAGTAGTACGACAGGGGGCTGGAATTCACCCCTCCACTTT

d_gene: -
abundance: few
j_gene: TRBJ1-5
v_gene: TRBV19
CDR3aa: CASSTFKGGNQPQHF
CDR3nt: TGTGCCAGTAGTACCTTCAAGGGTGGCAATCAGCCCCAGCATTTT

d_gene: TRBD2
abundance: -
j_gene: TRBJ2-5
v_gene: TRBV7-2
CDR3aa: CASSLVGAGGPIKETQYF
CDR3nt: TGTGCCAGCAGCTTAGTGGGAGCGGGAGGGCCAATTAAAGAGACCCAGTACTTC

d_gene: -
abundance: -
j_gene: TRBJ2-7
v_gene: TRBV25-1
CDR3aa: CASIGGGNEQYF
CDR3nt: TGTGCCAGCATCGGAGGGGGTAACGAGCAGTACTTC

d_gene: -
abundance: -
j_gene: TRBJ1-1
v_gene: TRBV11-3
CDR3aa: CASSRVGVEAFF
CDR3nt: TGTGCCAGCTCAAGAGTGGGGGTTGAAGCTTTCTTT

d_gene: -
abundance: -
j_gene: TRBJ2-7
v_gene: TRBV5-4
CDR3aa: CASSLGQGGYEQYF
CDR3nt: TGTGCCAGCAGCCTGGGGCAGGGCGGCTACGAGCAGTACTTC

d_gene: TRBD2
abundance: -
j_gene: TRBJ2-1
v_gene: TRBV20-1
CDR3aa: CSARDWTSMSDEQFF
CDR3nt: TGCAGTGCTAGAGATTGGACTAGCATGAGCGATGAGCAGTTCTTC

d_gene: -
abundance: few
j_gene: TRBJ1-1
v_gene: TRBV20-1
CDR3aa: CSAGAGQNTEAFF
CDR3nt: TGCAGTGCCGGCGCAGGGCAGAACACTGAAGCTTTCTTT

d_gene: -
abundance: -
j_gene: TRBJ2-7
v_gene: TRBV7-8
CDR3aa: CASSFGGESIEQYF
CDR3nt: TGTGCCAGCAGCTTTGGAGGGGAAAGTATCGAGCAGTACTTC

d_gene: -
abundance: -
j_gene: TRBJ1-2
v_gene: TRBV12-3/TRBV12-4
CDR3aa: CASSLLGGGDYGYTF
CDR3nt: TGTGCCAGCAGTTTATTGGGGGGGGGAGACTATGGCTACACCTTC

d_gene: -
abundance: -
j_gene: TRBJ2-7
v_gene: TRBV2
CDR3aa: CASSVRGGEQYF
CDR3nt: TGTGCCAGCAGTGTCAGGGGAGGCGAGCAGTACTTC

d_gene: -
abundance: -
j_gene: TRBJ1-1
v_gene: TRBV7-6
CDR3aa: CASSSFRGSEVDTEAFF
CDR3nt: TGTGCCAGCAGCTCGTTTCGAGGATCCGAGGTGGACACTGAAGCTTTCTTT

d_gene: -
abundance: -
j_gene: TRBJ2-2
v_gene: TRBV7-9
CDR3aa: CASSLSDTGELFF
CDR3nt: TGTGCCAGCAGCTTAAGCGACACCGGGGAGCTGTTTTTT

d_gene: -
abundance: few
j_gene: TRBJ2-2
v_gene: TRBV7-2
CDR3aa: CASSPQGRTGELFF
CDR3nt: TGTGCCAGCAGCCCACAGGGTCGGACCGGGGAGCTGTTTTTT

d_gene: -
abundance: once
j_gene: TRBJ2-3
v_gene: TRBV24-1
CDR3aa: CATSGGSDTQYF
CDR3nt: TGTGCCACCAGTGGAGGGTCAGATACGCAGTATTTT

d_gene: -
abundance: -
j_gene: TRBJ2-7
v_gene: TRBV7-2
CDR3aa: CASSLDRAAYEQYF
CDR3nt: TGTGCCAGCAGCTTAGACAGGGCCGCCTACGAGCAGTACTTC

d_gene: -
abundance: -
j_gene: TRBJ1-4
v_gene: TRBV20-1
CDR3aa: CSARKTIGKLFF
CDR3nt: TGCAGTGCTAGAAAGACGATCGGGAAACTGTTTTTT

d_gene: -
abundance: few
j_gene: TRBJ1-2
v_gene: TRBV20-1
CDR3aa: CSANPDPRGGYTF
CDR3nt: TGCAGTGCTAACCCGGACCCACGGGGAGGCTACACCTTC

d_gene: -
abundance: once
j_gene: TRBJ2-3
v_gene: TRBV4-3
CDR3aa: CASSLGRTDTQYF
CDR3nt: TGCGCCAGCAGCCTTGGGAGGACAGATACGCAGTATTTT

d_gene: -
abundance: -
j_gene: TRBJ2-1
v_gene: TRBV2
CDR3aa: CASSRVTVGSNEQFF
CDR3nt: TGTGCCAGCAGCCGAGTGACTGTAGGGTCCAATGAGCAGTTCTTC

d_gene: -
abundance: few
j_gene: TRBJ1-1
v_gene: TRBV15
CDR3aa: CATSADETVNTEAFF
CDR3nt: TGTGCCACCAGCGCGGATGAGACGGTGAACACTGAAGCTTTCTTT

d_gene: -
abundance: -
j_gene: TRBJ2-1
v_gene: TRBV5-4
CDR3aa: CASSFMTRAWEQFF
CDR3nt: TGTGCCAGCAGCTTTATGACCCGGGCCTGGGAGCAGTTCTTC

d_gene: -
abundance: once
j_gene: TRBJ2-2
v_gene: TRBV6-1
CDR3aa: CASSEMEGRAGELFF
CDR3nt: TGTGCCAGCAGTGAAATGGAAGGGCGAGCGGGGGAGCTGTTTTTT

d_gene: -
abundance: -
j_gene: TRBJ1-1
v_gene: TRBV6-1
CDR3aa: CASSETGIEVAFF
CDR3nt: TGTGCCAGCAGTGAAACCGGGATAGAGGTCGCTTTCTTT

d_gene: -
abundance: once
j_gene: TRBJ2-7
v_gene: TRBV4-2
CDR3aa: CASSPRQRSSYEQYF
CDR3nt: TGTGCCAGCAGCCCCAGACAGCGCAGCTCCTACGAGCAGTACTTC

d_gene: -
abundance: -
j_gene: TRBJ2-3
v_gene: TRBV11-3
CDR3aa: CASSRRSQQSDTQYF
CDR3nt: TGTGCCAGCAGTCGAAGGTCCCAGCAATCAGATACGCAGTATTTT

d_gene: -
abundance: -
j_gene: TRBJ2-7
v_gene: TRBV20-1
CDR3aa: CSAPYPASSVEQYF
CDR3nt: TGCAGTGCTCCCTACCCCGCCTCGTCTGTCGAGCAGTACTTC

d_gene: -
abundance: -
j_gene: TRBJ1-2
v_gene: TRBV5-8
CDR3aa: CASSFGGPRGYTF
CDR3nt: TGTGCCAGCAGCTTCGGGGGGCCTCGGGGCTACACCTTC

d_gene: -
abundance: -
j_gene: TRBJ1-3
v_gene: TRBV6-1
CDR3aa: CASSVTGSSSGNTIYF
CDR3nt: TGTGCCAGCAGTGTCACTGGGTCCTCCTCTGGAAACACCATATATTTT

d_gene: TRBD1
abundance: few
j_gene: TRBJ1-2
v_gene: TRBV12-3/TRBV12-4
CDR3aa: CASSLTLGQGYYGYTF
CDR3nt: TGTGCCAGCAGTTTAACCTTGGGACAGGGGTACTATGGCTACACCTTC

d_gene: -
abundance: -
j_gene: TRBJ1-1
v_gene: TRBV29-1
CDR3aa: CSGGRANTEAFF
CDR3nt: TGCAGCGGGGGCAGGGCGAACACTGAAGCTTTCTTT

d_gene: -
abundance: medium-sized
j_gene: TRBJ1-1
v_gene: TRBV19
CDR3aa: CASSIDGGSGEAFF
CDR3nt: TGTGCCAGTAGTATAGATGGGGGATCCGGTGAAGCTTTCTTT

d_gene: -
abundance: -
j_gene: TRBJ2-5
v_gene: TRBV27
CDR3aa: CASSLSQGKEETQYF
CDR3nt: TGTGCCAGCAGTTTATCGCAGGGGAAAGAAGAGACCCAGTACTTC

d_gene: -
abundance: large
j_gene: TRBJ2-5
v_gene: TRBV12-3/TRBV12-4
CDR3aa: CASTDLETQYF
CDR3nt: TGTGCCAGCACGGATTTGGAGACCCAGTACTTC

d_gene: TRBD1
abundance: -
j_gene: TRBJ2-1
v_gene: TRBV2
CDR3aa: CASRDRVDNEQFF
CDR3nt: TGTGCCAGCCGGGACAGGGTCGACAATGAGCAGTTCTTC

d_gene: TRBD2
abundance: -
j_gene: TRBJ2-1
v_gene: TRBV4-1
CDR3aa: CASSQAGLLSGGADEQFF
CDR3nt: TGCGCCAGCAGCCAAGCAGGACTATTAAGCGGGGGGGCCGATGAGCAGTTCTTC

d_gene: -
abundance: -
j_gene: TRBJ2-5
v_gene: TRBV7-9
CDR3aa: CASSLALLPGRETQYF
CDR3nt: TGTGCCAGCAGCTTAGCGCTTCTCCCGGGAAGGGAGACCCAGTACTTC

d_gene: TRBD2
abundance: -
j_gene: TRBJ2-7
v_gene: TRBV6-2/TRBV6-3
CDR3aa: CASSLRPGGREEQYF
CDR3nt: TGTGCCAGCAGTCTCCGGCCGGGAGGGCGGGAGGAGCAGTACTTC

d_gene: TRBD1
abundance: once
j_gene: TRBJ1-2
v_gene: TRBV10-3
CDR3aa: CAIRGDSPLDTF
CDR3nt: TGTGCCATCAGAGGGGACAGTCCTCTCGACACCTTC

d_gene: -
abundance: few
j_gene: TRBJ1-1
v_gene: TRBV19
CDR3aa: CASSIVIGSTEAFF
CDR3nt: TGTGCCAGTAGTATAGTGATCGGGAGCACTGAAGCTTTCTTT

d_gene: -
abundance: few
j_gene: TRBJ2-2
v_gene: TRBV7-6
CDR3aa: CASSSRVTGELFF
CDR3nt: TGTGCCAGCAGCTCCAGGGTAACCGGGGAGCTGTTTTTT